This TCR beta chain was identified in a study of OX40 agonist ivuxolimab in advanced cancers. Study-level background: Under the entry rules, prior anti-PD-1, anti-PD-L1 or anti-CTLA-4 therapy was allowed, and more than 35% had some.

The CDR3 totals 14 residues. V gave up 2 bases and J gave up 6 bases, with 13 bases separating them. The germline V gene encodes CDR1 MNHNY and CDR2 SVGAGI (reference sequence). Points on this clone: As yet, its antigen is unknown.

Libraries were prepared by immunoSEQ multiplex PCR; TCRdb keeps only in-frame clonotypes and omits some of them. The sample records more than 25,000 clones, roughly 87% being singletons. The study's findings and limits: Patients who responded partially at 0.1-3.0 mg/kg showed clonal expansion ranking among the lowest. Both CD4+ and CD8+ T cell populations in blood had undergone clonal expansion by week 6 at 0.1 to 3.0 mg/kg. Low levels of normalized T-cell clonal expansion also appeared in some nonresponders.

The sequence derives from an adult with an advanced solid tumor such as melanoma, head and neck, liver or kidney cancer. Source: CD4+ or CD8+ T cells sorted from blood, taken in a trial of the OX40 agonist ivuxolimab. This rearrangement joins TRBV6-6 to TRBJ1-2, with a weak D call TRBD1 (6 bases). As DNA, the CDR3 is TGTGCCAGCAGTTACCAAGGGACATTTGATGGCTACACCTTC. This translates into CASSYQGTFDGYTF.